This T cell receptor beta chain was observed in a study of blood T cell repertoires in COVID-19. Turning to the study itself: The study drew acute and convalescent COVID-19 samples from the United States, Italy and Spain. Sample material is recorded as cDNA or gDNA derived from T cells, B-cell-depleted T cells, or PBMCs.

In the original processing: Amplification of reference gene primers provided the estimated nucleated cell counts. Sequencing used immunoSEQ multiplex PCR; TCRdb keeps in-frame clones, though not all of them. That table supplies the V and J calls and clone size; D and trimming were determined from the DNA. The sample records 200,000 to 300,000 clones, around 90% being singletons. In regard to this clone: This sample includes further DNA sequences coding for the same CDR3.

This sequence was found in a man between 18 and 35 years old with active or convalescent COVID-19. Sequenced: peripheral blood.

CDR3 sequence reads: CASSLGTGYEQYF. For the CDR3, the DNA is TGTGCCAGCAGCTTGGGTACAGGGTACGAGCAGTACTTC. The chain joins TRBV12-3 or TRBV12-4 to TRBJ2-7, with D possibly matching TRBD1 (6 bases). The CDR3 has 13 amino acids. The V and J ends lost 6 bases and 4 bases respectively, with 13 bases between them.